This T cell receptor beta chain was captured by sequencing in a study of CXCR3-negative and CXCR3-positive naive CD8 T cells. The study's findings and limits: After cryopreservation, expression of CXCR3 was partially reduced, and most assays were run with fresh PBMCs. Both naive subsets had comparably high diversity; memory CD8+ cells much lower. Against CXCR3-negative naive cells, CXCR3-positive naive cells showed more hydrophobic TRB CDR3s.

Researchers reported sorting every CD8+ T cell subset in triplicate, 300,000 cells per sort. Worth noting for this clonotype: The antigen remains undetermined.

The method, 5' RACE with UMI labels, was used to prepare the TRB cDNA libraries. After re-calling the 5' RACE reads, TCRdb lists one entry per CDR3 protein, DNA absent. This sample's table has 150,000 to 180,000 distinct CDR3 sequences. Germline V lookup: CDR1 MDHEN, CDR2 SYDVKM. This CDR3 has 14 amino acids. Sequencing was carried out using naive CXCR3+ CD8+ T cells from blood. Stated subset: CD45RO-CCR7+CD27+CD95- naive CD8+ T cells expressing CXCR3 (TNR3+). The chain carries TRBV28 and TRBJ2-4; lacking DNA, the TRBD1 call made by TCRdb goes unchecked. This sequence originates from a human donor in good health. Some clones in this sample may be carry-over from other donors' samples. The CDR3 protein is CASSDRSPKNIQYF.